A selection of T cell receptor beta chains follows, all from one sample in a study of blood T cell repertoires in COVID-19. Sequencing was performed with immunoSEQ multiplex PCR; in TCRdb, only in-frame clones are kept and a portion is missing. In the table there are about 320,000 clones, more than 70% of which are singletons. Sequencing input: peripheral blood. The receptor set was obtained from a woman between 50 and 59 years old with acute or convalescent COVID-19. The CDR3 runs from the conserved cysteine through the conserved F or W. A D gene is named only where the DNA matches it firmly. Rows may omit the clone size; those that give it use once, few, many or a size class.

>NA|TRBD2|TRBJ2-1|TRBV6-2/TRBV6-3
TGTGCCAGCAGTTACCTACGGGAGGCGCCCTACAATGAGCAGTTCTTC
CASSYLREAPYNEQFF
>NA|TRBD1|TRBJ2-3|TRBV2
TGTGCCAGCAGGGACAGGGGGGATACGCAGTATTTT
CASRDRGDTQYF
>NA|TRBD1|TRBJ2-2|TRBV27
TGTGCCAGCAGTTTGCCGACAGGGGTCAGCACCGGGGAGCTGTTTTTT
CASSLPTGVSTGELFF
>NA|NA|TRBJ2-7|TRBV7-2
TGTGCCAGCAGCCCGGACACCAACTCCTACGAGCAGTACTTC
CASSPDTNSYEQYF
>once|NA|TRBJ2-7|TRBV27
TGTGCCAGCAGTCCGGTCGCAGGGGCGTTCGAGCAGTACTTC
CASSPVAGAFEQYF
>NA|NA|TRBJ1-1|TRBV30
TGTGCCTGTACGACGGGAGAAGCTTTCTTT
CACTTGEAFF
>NA|TRBD1|TRBJ2-7|TRBV27
TGTGCCAGCAGTCCATGGGACAGGCTAGGAGGCGAGCAGTACTTC
CASSPWDRLGGEQYF
>NA|NA|TRBJ2-7|TRBV20-1
TGCAGTGCTGGGACTTACGAGCAGTACTTC
CSAGTYEQYF
>NA|NA|TRBJ2-5|TRBV6-5
TGTGCCAGCAGTTACTCGCGAATCCAAGAGACCCAGTACTTC
CASSYSRIQETQYF
>NA|NA|TRBJ2-7|TRBV6-1
TGTGCCAGCAGTGACACACAGGGATACGAGCAGTACTTC
CASSDTQGYEQYF
>NA|NA|TRBJ2-3|TRBV7-9
TGTGCCAGCAGCTTAGGTTTTGGGGGCCCAGATACGCAGTATTTT
CASSLGFGGPDTQYF
>once|TRBD1|TRBJ1-2|TRBV19
TGTGCCAGTAGCCCAGCCCCAGGGGGCGCCTATGGCTACACCTTC
CASSPAPGGAYGYTF
>NA|NA|TRBJ2-1|TRBV5-4
TGTGCCAGCAGTGTTCATTCCCATCACAATGAGCAGTTCTTC
CASSVHSHHNEQFF
>NA|TRBD2|TRBJ2-1|TRBV14
TGTGCCAGCAGCCAAGATTGGACTAGCGGGAGGGCGAATAATGAGCAGTTCTTC
CASSQDWTSGRANNEQFF
>NA|NA|TRBJ1-3|TRBV12-3/TRBV12-4
TGTGCCAGCAGTTTACGCAGAGGAAACACCATATATTTT
CASSLRRGNTIYF
>NA|NA|TRBJ2-7|TRBV2
TGTGCCAGCAGAGAGCCGGGAGCTTTATACGAGCAGTACTTC
CASREPGALYEQYF
>NA|NA|TRBJ1-1|TRBV4-3
TGCGCCAGCAGCCAAGGTATGAACACTGAAGCTTTCTTT
CASSQGMNTEAFF
>NA|NA|TRBJ1-2|TRBV13
TGTGCCAGCAGCTTAGGCAGGGGCAACCTCTATGGCTACACCTTC
CASSLGRGNLYGYTF
>NA|TRBD1|TRBJ2-4|TRBV5-1
TGCGCCAGCAGCTCGTTAGACAGGGCCCAAGCCAAAAACATTCAGTACTTC
CASSSLDRAQAKNIQYF
>NA|TRBD1|TRBJ1-2|TRBV10-3
TGTGCCACCAGAAGCAAGACAGGGGCTATTAACTATGGCTACACCTTC
CATRSKTGAINYGYTF
>NA|TRBD1|TRBJ2-5|TRBV7-9
TGTGCCAGCAGCTCGACAACCGCAGGGGGCCAAGAGACCCAGTACTTC
CASSSTTAGGQETQYF
>NA|NA|TRBJ1-2|TRBV3-1/TRBV3-2
TGTGCCAGCAGCCTTCCCCCCCATACAGGGTCCTACACCTTC
CASSLPPHTGSYTF
>NA|NA|TRBJ2-6|TRBV5-1
TGCGCCAGCAGCCTGGCCGGGTCTGGGGCCAACGTCCTGACTTTC
CASSLAGSGANVLTF
>NA|TRBD1|TRBJ1-2|TRBV29-1
TGCAGCGTTTACAGGGACAGGAACTATGGCTACACCTTC
CSVYRDRNYGYTF
>once|TRBD1|TRBJ1-1|TRBV29-1
TGCAGCGTAAGCCGGGACAGTCCGGCAGAAGCTTTCTTT
CSVSRDSPAEAFF
>NA|TRBD1|TRBJ2-7|TRBV28
TGTGCCAGCAGTTTAGACAGGGTCTACGAGCAGTACTTC
CASSLDRVYEQYF
>NA|NA|TRBJ1-3|TRBV12-3/TRBV12-4
TGTTCTCGGAACACCATATATTTT
CSRNTIYF
>NA|TRBD1|TRBJ2-7|TRBV18
TGTGCCAGCTCACCAAGGGGACAGCCTACCTACGAGCAGTACTTC
CASSPRGQPTYEQYF
>few|TRBD2|TRBJ2-1|TRBV28
TGTGCCAGCAGTGGGACTAGCTACAATGAGCAGTTCTTC
CASSGTSYNEQFF
>NA|NA|TRBJ1-4|TRBV5-1
TGCGCCAGCAGCTTGGTACCCGGAGGGGCGACAGAAAAACTGTTTTTT
CASSLVPGGATEKLFF
>NA|NA|TRBJ1-1|TRBV3-1/TRBV3-2
TGTGCCAGCAGCCCGACGACCAGGGGCACTGAAGCTTTCTTT
CASSPTTRGTEAFF
>NA|NA|TRBJ1-2|TRBV5-1
TGCGCCAGCAGCTTGGATGAGGGCTACTATGGCTACACCTTC
CASSLDEGYYGYTF
>once|TRBD1|TRBJ2-1|TRBV28
TGTGCCAGCACCTGGGGAGACAGGGTAAATGAGCAGTTCTTC
CASTWGDRVNEQFF
>once|NA|TRBJ2-5|TRBV10-3
TGTGCCATCAGTGAGGAATCGGGGAAAGAGACCCAGTACTTC
CAISEESGKETQYF
>few|TRBD1|TRBJ1-1|TRBV7-3
TGTGCCAGCAGCTCGGGACAGGGGGCCCGAGCTTTCTTT
CASSSGQGARAFF
>NA|TRBD1|TRBJ1-1|TRBV30
TGTGCCTGGAGCCGAGGGACAGTACTAATGAACACTGAAGCTTTCTTT
CAWSRGTVLMNTEAFF
>NA|NA|TRBJ1-6|TRBV30
TGTGCCTGGAGTGGGGGGGTTAATTCACCCCTCCACTTT
CAWSGGVNSPLHF